This T cell receptor (beta chain) originates from a study of control samples from healthy donors and cancer patients. This clone was detected only once. Only in-frame clones appear in the TCRdb table, and some are missing; sequencing was by immunoSEQ multiplex PCR. The repertoire holds 160,000 or so clones, with about 93% as singletons. The sequenced sample was blood. The sequence was collected from a man aged 50-59 years in good health.

The CDR3 region is CASSLVRDEKLFF. DNA of the CDR3: TGTGCCAGCAGCCTAGTTAGGGATGAAAAACTGTTTTTT. The V call is TRBV3-1 (or the pseudogene TRBV3-2), the J call TRBJ1-4; D is unclear. Germline-derived CDR1 and CDR2 are LGHDT and YNNKEL (reference sequence). Trimming stripped 4 bases from V and 6 bases from J, with 9 bases between. The CDR3 has 13 residues.